What follows is one TCR beta chain and its context. No antigen is known for it. These data originate in a study of human thymus T cells. Study-wide findings and caveats: Related work found strong thymic repertoire overlap between unrelated individuals. Thymic and blood repertoires showed apparently biased V and J gene usage.

The data were produced by immunoSEQ multiplex PCR, yet TCRdb's version contains in-frame clones alone and is incomplete. The sample includes 75,000 to 90,000 clones, around 96% of them seen just once. Germline assignment: CDR1 SGHTA and CDR2 FQGTGA. V dropped 2 bases and J dropped 5; count of bases not matched to a gene: 8. The CDR3 spans 15 residues. Thymus tissue for the work was resected from patients undergoing corrective heart surgery. Corrective surgery for congenital heart defects was being performed on the healthy Finnish infants who served as donors. This TCR derives from a boy in the first two years of life with a congenital heart defect but otherwise immunologically healthy. This chain joins TRBV7-3 and TRBJ2-5, with TRBD2 identical over 7 bases. Sequencing input: thymus tissue. The CDR3: CASSLRTGLEETQYF. CDR3 in DNA: TGTGCCAGCAGCTTACGGACCGGACTAGAGGAGACCCAGTACTTC. Full variable domain (rest looked up from reference TRBV7-3 and TRBJ2-5): GAGVSQTPSNKVTEKGKYVELRCDPISGHTALYWYRQSLGQGPEFLIYFQGTGAADDSGLPNDRFFAVRPEGSVSTLKIQRTERGDSAVYLCASSLRTGLEETQYFGPGTRLLVL.